This T cell receptor beta chain was sequenced in a study of blood T cell repertoires in COVID-19. Study as a whole: Researchers got acute and convalescent COVID-19 samples from the United States, Italy and Spain. From T cells, B-cell-depleted T cells, or PBMCs came the material, which was cDNA or gDNA.

CDR1 is LNHDA, CDR2 SQIVND, per germline (reference sequence). The germline V and J ends were trimmed by 3 bases and 2 bases, with 8 bases remaining between them. The CDR3 extends over 15 amino acids. Per the original methods: Reference gene primer amplification in the assay estimated nucleated cell counts. The assay was immunoSEQ multiplex PCR, and TCRdb's table has in-frame clones only and misses some. V and J calls and clone size follow that table, whereas D and trimming were derived from the DNA. The data hold 90,000 to 110,000 clones, with 75% to 90% observed a single time. This clone appeared once.

The sequenced sample consisted of peripheral blood. This chain links TRBV19 with TRBJ1-6, with D unresolved. This sequence was found in a human donor in a cohort sampled during active COVID-19. The chain's CDR3 is CASSIARTYNSPLHF. CDR3 nucleotides: TGTGCCAGTAGTATTGCGAGGACCTATAATTCACCCCTCCACTTT.